One and the same sample provided the 29 T cell receptor beta chains below, sequenced in a study of control samples from healthy donors and cancer patients. Measured with immunoSEQ multiplex PCR; TCRdb has only the in-frame clones, and not every one. The repertoire holds some 140,000 clones, with 70% to 90% as singletons. Sequences were obtained from blood. All receptors derive from a woman younger than 45 in good health.

The J gene is TRBJ2-3, the V gene TRBV5-5, with 10 bases identical to TRBD1. This CDR3 comprises 16 residues. Trimming took 4 bases from V and 3 from J; bases not matched to a gene: 8. Germline V gene lookup returns CDR1 SGHKS and CDR2 YYEKEE (reference sequence). For the CDR3, the DNA is TGTGCCAGCAGCCCGCTTCGACAGGGGGCAACAGATACGCAGTATTTT. Protein product: CASSPLRQGATDTQYF.

This clone came up once. CDR3 DNA sequence: TGCACCAGTCCCCAGCGGGTCCGAGCGGCGCTCTACGAGCAGTACTTC. Residues: CTSPQRVRAALYEQYF. The J gene is TRBJ2-7, the V gene TRBV1; whether TRBD2, the table's D call, matches the DNA was not checked. TRBV1 is described as a pseudogene. The CDR3 has 16 residues.

This clone was recorded a few times. V gene TRBV4-2 combines with J gene TRBJ2-2; the match to TRBD2 covers 10 bases. Germline V gene data show CDR1 as LGHNA and CDR2 as YNFKEQ. J lost 7 bases, V lost 4 bases, and 9 bases had no gene match. CDR3 length: 16 amino acids. CDR3: CASSPFLAGDGGELFF. The CDR3 DNA sequence: TGTGCCAGCAGCCCCTTTCTAGCGGGAGATGGCGGGGAGCTGTTTTTT.

The V gene is TRBV9, the J gene TRBJ1-3, with D perhaps matching TRBD1 (5 bases). The V gene's germline CDR1 is SGDLS and CDR2 YYNGEE. The CDR3 totals 16 residues. The V end was cut by 3 bases, the J end by 3 bases, with 16 bases between. The CDR3 nucleotides are TGTGCCAGCAGCGAAAGGCTTGGGGGGATTGGAAACACCATATATTTT. Its translation is CASSERLGGIGNTIYF. Full variable domain (rest looked up from reference TRBV9 and TRBJ1-3): DSGVTQTPKHLITATGQRVTLRCSPRSGDLSVYWYQQSLDQGLQFLIQYYNGEERAKGNILERFSAQQFPDLHSELNLSSLELGDSALYFCASSERLGGIGNTIYFGEGSWLTVV.

The chain is built from TRBV4-2 and TRBJ1-1, with D uncertain. The CDR3 extends over 16 amino acids. The V gene lost 0 bases and the J gene lost 1 base, with 12 bases spanning the gap. Germline values: CDR1 LGHNA, CDR2 YNFKEQ. CDR3 bases: TGTGCCAGCAGCCAAGATTCAGGCAGCGGGAACACTGAAGCTTTCTTT. Its translation is CASSQDSGSGNTEAFF.

The count of this clone is one. V usage is TRBV27 and J usage is TRBJ2-7; maybe TRBD1 (6 bases). V lost 5 bases and J 2 bases, leaving 10 bases between the germline ends. The V gene's germline CDR1 is MNHEY and CDR2 SMNVEV (reference sequence). The CDR3 runs 13 residues. This CDR3 reads CASSLQGTYEQYF. As DNA, the CDR3 is TGTGCCAGCAGTCTACAGGGAACCTACGAGCAGTACTTC.

The rearrangement uses TRBV24-1 and TRBJ1-1, with D hard to call. The CDR3 is 13 amino acids. Trimming shortened V by 4 bases and J by 2 bases, and 7 bases separated the two germline ends. Germline CDR1 and CDR2: KGHDR and SFDVKD. The CDR3 region has the DNA TGTGCCACCAGTGACACTCGAAACACTGAAGCTTTCTTT. Amino acid sequence: CATSDTRNTEAFF.

The chain uses TRBV11-2 and TRBJ2-7, with 8 bases that match TRBD1. V dropped 3 bases and J dropped 3; count of bases not matched to a gene: 7. From germline, CDR1 is SGHAT and CDR2 FQNNGV. The CDR3 is 15 amino acids. For the CDR3, the DNA is TGTGCCAGCAGCTTCCACCGGGACAGGTACTACGAGCAGTACTTC. As protein: CASSFHRDRYYEQYF.

As for this clone: The same CDR3 is also encoded by other DNA sequences in this sample. The V and J genes are TRBV5-1 and TRBJ2-5, with D unresolved. The germline V gene encodes CDR1 SGHRS and CDR2 YFSETQ. The ends were cut back, 4 bases at V and 3 bases at J, with 10 bases in the middle. There are 13 residues in the CDR3. The CDR3: CASSPLVEETQYF. The CDR3 DNA sequence: TGCGCCAGCAGCCCTCTAGTTGAAGAGACCCAGTACTTC. Full variable domain (rest looked up from reference TRBV5-1 and TRBJ2-5): KAGVTQTPRYLIKTRGQQVTLSCSPISGHRSVSWYQQTPGQGLQFLFEYFSETQRNKGNFPGRFSGRQFSNSRSEMNVSTLELGDSALYLCASSPLVEETQYFGPGTRLLVL.

V gene TRBV18 combines with J gene TRBJ2-4, with D perhaps matching TRBD2 (5 bases). Trimming stripped 3 bases from V and 9 bases from J, with 18 bases between. The CDR3 has 15 residues. Germline lookup yields CDR1 KGHSH and CDR2 LQKENI. CDR3 coding DNA: TGTGCCAGCTCACCGTCTGGTCTAGCCAGAGGCATTCAGTACTTC. Translating it yields CASSPSGLARGIQYF.

This clone was seen just once. The J gene is TRBJ2-2, the V gene TRBV2, with D uncertain. This CDR3 comprises 14 residues. The V gene lost 7 bases and the J gene lost 7 bases, with 16 bases spanning the gap. Germline CDR1 SNHLY, CDR2 FYNNEI. The CDR3 here is CASIQEEAYGELFF. The CDR3 DNA reads as TGTGCCAGCATTCAAGAAGAGGCATACGGGGAGCTGTTTTTT.

Remarks on this clone: At one of its ends the junction is not consistent with the germline gene, which may arise from a read error. The J gene is TRBJ2-3, the V gene TRBV7-7; 11 bases line up with TRBD2. The CDR3 length is 16 residues. Germline CDR1 SSHAT, CDR2 FNYEAQ (reference sequence). CDR3 nucleotides: TGTGCTAGCAGCCAATTAGCGGGAGGGCCCCCAGATACGCAGTATTTT. Translating gives CASSQLAGGPPDTQYF.

This clone appeared a few times. V and J are TRBV20-1 and TRBJ1-2, with no clear D. CDR1 is DFQATT and CDR2 is SNEGSKA in the germline V gene (reference sequence). This CDR3 comprises 10 residues. This CDR3 reads CSVPPPWYTF. CDR3 in DNA: TGCAGCGTCCCCCCCCCGTGGTACACCTTC.

The J gene is TRBJ1-3, the V gene TRBV3-1 (or the pseudogene TRBV3-2); the D gene is possibly TRBD1 (5 bases). The ends were cut back, 3 bases at V and 6 bases at J, with 21 bases in the middle. Germline V CDR1 and CDR2: LGHDT, YNNKEL (reference sequence). There are 17 residues in the CDR3. The CDR3 nucleotides are TGTGCCAGCAGCCAGTTCCCGGGACCCGGCTGGGAAAACACCATATATTTT. Amino acid sequence: CASSQFPGPGWENTIYF.

The CDR3 spells CASSSAGSGQGYGYTF. The CDR3 bases are TGTGCCAGCAGCTCGGCGGGATCGGGACAGGGATATGGCTACACCTTC. The chain joins TRBV5-8 to TRBJ1-2, with 9 bases that match TRBD1. Unmatched junction bases numbered 11, after V lost 3 bases and J lost 5 bases. This CDR3 contains 16 residues. Germline lookup yields CDR1 SGHTS and CDR2 YDEGEE.

V and J are TRBV6-5 and TRBJ1-1, with D uncertain. The length of the CDR3 is 14 residues. Trimming took off 8 bases at V and 0 bases at J, with 13 bases between the two ends. The V gene's germline CDR1 is MNHEY and CDR2 SVGAGI. CDR3 sequence (DNA): TGTGCCAGCGGAAGGGCGATCATGAACACTGAAGCTTTCTTT. Its translation is CASGRAIMNTEAFF.

The rearrangement links TRBV9 to TRBJ2-2; 9 positions agree with TRBD2. The CDR3 spans 15 residues. After removal of 5 bases from V and 3 bases from J, the junction contained 5 bases not matched to a gene. Germline V lookup: CDR1 SGDLS, CDR2 YYNGEE. The CDR3 is CASSASGGHTGELFF. The CDR3 bases are TGTGCCAGCAGTGCCAGCGGGGGGCACACCGGGGAGCTGTTTTTT.

The rearrangement links TRBV11-2 to TRBJ2-1; 12 bases fit TRBD2. The CDR3 extends over 14 amino acids. The V segment lost 4 bases and the J segment 15 bases; nucleotides outside the gene matches: 10. Germline CDR1 reads SGHAT; CDR2 reads FQNNGV. CDR3 coding DNA: TGTGCCAGCAGCTCACCCCATCTAGCGGGAGGGCCGTTCTTC. Translation gives CASSSPHLAGGPFF.

The chain uses TRBV19 and TRBJ1-5; D might be TRBD1 (5 bases). The germline V gene encodes CDR1 LNHDA and CDR2 SQIVND (reference sequence). Deletions cut 5 bases from V and 1 base from J, with 15 bases between. The CDR3 covers 16 residues. CDR3 coding DNA: TGTGCCAGTAGTCCCTCCTGGGGGGGGAGCAATCAGCCCCAGCATTTT. Its translation: CASSPSWGGSNQPQHF. The variable domain in full, with the rest retrieved from reference TRBV19 and TRBJ1-5, is DGGITQSPKYLFRKEGQNVTLSCEQNLNHDAMYWYRQDPGQGLRLIYYSQIVNDFQKGDIAEGYSVSREKKESFPLTVTSAQKNPTAFYLCASSPSWGGSNQPQHFGDGTRLSIL.

The chain employs TRBV5-1 and TRBJ2-5; D is unclear. This CDR3 is 15 amino acids long. With 2 bases removed from V and 1 base from J, the gap between germline ends came to 12 bases. Germline values: CDR1 SGHRS, CDR2 YFSETQ. This chain's CDR3 is CASSFVRKGQETQYF. CDR3 coding DNA: TGCGCCAGCAGCTTCGTGAGGAAGGGCCAAGAGACCCAGTACTTC.

This clone has just a few counts. The rearrangement joins TRBV6-5 to TRBJ1-5; tentative D call: TRBD1 (5 bases). Trimming pared 6 bases from V and 15 bases from J, leaving 18 bases between. CDR1 and CDR2 from the germline V gene are MNHEY and SVGAGI. The CDR3 is made up of 12 amino acids. This CDR3 reads CASRDDRPRGHF. The DNA of the CDR3 is TGTGCCAGCAGGGATGACAGACCCCGGGGGCATTTT.

In DNA form, the CDR3 reads TGCAGTGCTAGTCCTTATTCAGGGCTCGACGGGGGCTACACCTTC. Its translation: CSASPYSGLDGGYTF. The rearrangement uses TRBV20-1 and TRBJ1-2, with D maybe TRBD1 (5 bases). Per germline, CDR1 DFQATT and CDR2 SNEGSKA (reference sequence). V lost 3 bases and J lost 8, with 22 bases in between. The CDR3 runs to 15 residues.

The chain combines TRBV7-8 with TRBJ2-1, with TRBD2 identical over 12 bases. The J segment lost 6 bases and the V segment lost 4 bases, leaving 7 bases of the junction unmatched. The CDR3 runs to 16 residues. Per the germline V gene, CDR1 is SGHVS and CDR2 is FQNEAQ. Written as DNA, the CDR3 is TGTGCCAGCAGCTCCGGACTAGCGGGGATAGTCAATGAGCAGTTCTTC. Protein sequence: CASSSGLAGIVNEQFF.

The J gene is TRBJ2-1, the V gene TRBV11-2, with 12 bases fitting TRBD1. The CDR3 covers 16 residues. V lost 3 bases and J lost 8; bases outside the gene matches: 8. CDR1 and CDR2 (germline): SGHAT, FQNNGV. The CDR3 DNA is TGTGCCAGCAGCTTGGCCGGGACAGGGGGCTTGTATGAGCAGTTCTTC. Protein sequence: CASSLAGTGGLYEQFF.

V usage is TRBV6-1 and J usage is TRBJ1-2; D uncertain. This CDR3 has 14 amino acids. Trimming stripped 1 base from V and 4 bases from J, with 10 bases between. The germline V gene has CDR1 MNHNS and CDR2 SASEGT. The CDR3 spells CASSEVGGGYGYTF. CDR3 coding DNA: TGTGCCAGCAGTGAAGTGGGTGGCGGCTATGGCTACACCTTC.

The CDR3 is CASSRRRYGYTF. The DNA of the CDR3 is TGTGCCAGTAGTCGACGGAGATATGGCTACACCTTC. The rearrangement uses TRBV19 and TRBJ1-2; D unclear. Deletions cut 5 bases from V and 5 bases from J, with 9 bases between. CDR1 is LNHDA, CDR2 SQIVND, per germline (reference sequence). This CDR3 contains 12 residues.

The CDR3 region is CASSPGGDQPQHF. The CDR3 nucleotides read TGTGCCAGCAGCCCGGGGGGGGATCAGCCCCAGCATTTT. This chain connects TRBV3-1 (or the pseudogene TRBV3-2) to TRBJ1-5, with D maybe TRBD1 (5 bases). CDR3 length: 13 residues. Germline-derived CDR1 and CDR2 are LGHDT and YNNKEL (reference sequence). V dropped 4 bases and J dropped 5 bases, with 9 bases sitting between them.

This clone turned up a few times. The chain links TRBV7-9 to TRBJ1-2; D may be TRBD1 (5 bases). Germline CDR1 and CDR2: SEHNR and FQNEAQ (reference sequence). The CDR3 covers 15 residues. V was trimmed by 1 base and J by 3 bases, leaving 12 bases between them. DNA for the CDR3: TGTGCCAGCAGCTTAGGGGGCCCGGCGGACTATGGCTACACCTTC. Translation gives CASSLGGPADYGYTF.

This chain uses TRBV5-6 with TRBJ1-1; possibly TRBD1 for D (5 bases). V dropped 4 bases and J dropped 2 bases, with 12 bases sitting between them. Looked up from germline, CDR1 is SGHDT and CDR2 is YYEEEE. CDR3 length equals 14 residues. CDR3 region: CASSRPGFNTEAFF. The CDR3 DNA follows: TGTGCCAGCAGCCGTCCAGGGTTTAACACTGAAGCTTTCTTT.